Each of the 27 T cell receptor beta chains below was sequenced from the same sample in a study of Ad26.COV2.S vaccination and SARS-CoV-2 variants. The treatment: around 19 received Ad26.COV2.S at low or high dose, single or two shots; 5 received placebo; per-sample allocation not given. Sampling took place 63 days after the first vaccine or placebo injection. The table came from immunoSEQ multiplex PCR; TCRdb's copy has only in-frame clones and leaves some out. The profile shows 200,000 to 250,000 clones, around 89% of them singletons. The sample here was peripheral blood, taken in a trial of Ad26.COV2.S vaccine versus placebo. The source is a person aged 18 to 65 who received the Ad26.COV2.S COVID-19 vaccine or a placebo.

The genes are TRBV7-3 and TRBJ1-1; perhaps TRBD1 as D (6 bases). Trimming left V 5 bases short and J 0 bases short, with 13 bases between. The germline gives CDR1 SGHTA, CDR2 FQGTGA. This CDR3 comprises 15 residues. The CDR3 DNA follows: TGTGCCAGCAGCACGCCCGGGGGCATGAACACTGAAGCTTTCTTT. Translated: CASSTPGGMNTEAFF. Full variable domain (outside the CDR3, taken from reference TRBV7-3 and TRBJ1-1): GAGVSQTPSNKVTEKGKYVELRCDPISGHTALYWYRQSLGQGPEFLIYFQGTGAADDSGLPNDRFFAVRPEGSVSTLKIQRTERGDSAVYLCASSTPGGMNTEAFFGQGTRLTVV.

CDR3 nucleotides: TGTGCCAGCAGTTACTCTGTCGGGGACAGGGTCTACGAGCAGTACTTC. Translating gives CASSYSVGDRVYEQYF. V usage is TRBV6-5 and J usage is TRBJ2-7; TRBD1 matches at 9 bases. Germline V gene lookup returns CDR1 MNHEY and CDR2 SVGAGI. V lost 0 bases to trimming and J lost 3 bases; unmatched junction nucleotides: 6. The CDR3 is made up of 16 amino acids.

The gene calls are TRBV7-6 and TRBJ1-4; no reliable D call. Germline V gene lookup returns CDR1 SGHVS and CDR2 FNYEAQ. The germline V and J ends were trimmed by 5 bases and 6 bases, with 13 bases remaining between them. CDR3 length: 14 residues. The CDR3 region is CASSQEGWHEKLFF. CDR3 nucleotide sequence: TGTGCCAGCAGCCAGGAGGGCTGGCATGAAAAACTGTTTTTT. The full variable domain, rest sourced from reference TRBV7-6 and TRBJ1-4, is GAGVSQSPRYKVTKRGQDVALRCDPISGHVSLYWYRQALGQGPEFLTYFNYEAQQDKSGLPNDRFSAERPEGSISTLTIQRTEQRDSAMYRCASSQEGWHEKLFFGSGTQLSVL.

A word on this clone: Other DNA sequences in this sample translate to the same CDR3. The chain recombines TRBV5-4 with TRBJ2-5; 9 bases align to TRBD1. With 3 bases clipped from V and 4 bases from J, the junction kept 4 bases outside the gene matches. CDR3 length: 14 residues. Germline CDR1 reads SGHNT; CDR2 reads YYREEE (reference sequence). CDR3 in DNA: TGTGCCAGCAGCTCTACAGGGGGCCGAGAGACCCAGTACTTC. This encodes CASSSTGGRETQYF.

The J gene is TRBJ2-7, the V gene TRBV19; 8 bases are shared with TRBD2. This CDR3 contains 14 residues. Trimming removed 5 bases from V and 2 bases from J; junction bases left unmatched: 5. Germline CDR1 LNHDA, CDR2 SQIVND (reference sequence). The CDR3 DNA sequence: TGTGCCAGTAGTCCCGCACTAGCGGCCTACGAGCAGTACTTC. Translating gives CASSPALAAYEQYF. The full variable domain, with the rest looked up from reference TRBV19 and TRBJ2-7, is DGGITQSPKYLFRKEGQNVTLSCEQNLNHDAMYWYRQDPGQGLRLIYYSQIVNDFQKGDIAEGYSVSREKKESFPLTVTSAQKNPTAFYLCASSPALAAYEQYFGPGTRLTVT.

The rearrangement uses TRBV11-3 and TRBJ1-6; a weak D match, TRBD1 (5 bases). The CDR3 is 13 residues long. Germline assignment: CDR1 SGHNT and CDR2 YENEEA. Trimming cost V 3 bases and J 10 bases, with 10 bases left between them. The DNA for the CDR3 is TGTGCCAGCAGCTTGAACCGGGACTCACCCCTCCACTTT. Translating gives CASSLNRDSPLHF.

This chain links TRBV27 with TRBJ2-7, with D perhaps matching TRBD2 (5 bases). Germline V gives CDR1 MNHEY, CDR2 SMNVEV (reference sequence). V dropped 2 bases and J dropped 7 bases, with 9 bases sitting between them. The CDR3 is made up of 12 amino acids. Written as DNA, the CDR3 is TGTGCCAGCAGTTTACCCCCGGGGGAGCAGTACTTC. Translating gives CASSLPPGEQYF.

This clone was detected only once. The CDR3 region is CASSLDWLPYNEQFF. DNA of the CDR3: TGTGCCAGCAGCTTAGATTGGCTTCCCTACAATGAGCAGTTCTTC. This sequence joins TRBV11-2 and TRBJ2-1; D is unclear. Germline CDR1 and CDR2: SGHAT and FQNNGV. V was trimmed by 0 bases and J by 2 bases, leaving 8 bases between them. This CDR3 has 15 amino acids. The entire variable domain, with the rest obtained from reference TRBV11-2 and TRBJ2-1, is as follows: EAGVAQSPRYKIIEKRQSVAFWCNPISGHATLYWYQQILGQGPKLLIQFQNNGVVDDSQLPKDRFSAERLKGVDSTLKIQPAKLEDSAVYLCASSLDWLPYNEQFFGPGTRLTVL.

The CDR3 sequence is CASSVDVGDEEAFF. DNA of the CDR3: TGTGCCAGCAGCGTAGACGTGGGAGATGAAGAAGCTTTCTTT. V gene TRBV9 combines with J gene TRBJ1-1, with D uncertain. Per germline, CDR1 SGDLS and CDR2 YYNGEE. The CDR3 runs 14 residues. The V gene lost 0 bases and the J gene lost 8 bases, with 14 bases spanning the gap. Full variable domain (missing parts from reference TRBV9 and TRBJ1-1): DSGVTQTPKHLITATGQRVTLRCSPRSGDLSVYWYQQSLDQGLQFLIQYYNGEERAKGNILERFSAQQFPDLHSELNLSSLELGDSALYFCASSVDVGDEEAFFGQGTRLTVV.

V is TRBV10-3 and J is TRBJ2-7; 7 nucleotides align to TRBD2. J lost 9 bases, V lost 2 bases, and 10 bases had no gene match. CDR1 is ENHRY, CDR2 SYGVKD, per germline. The CDR3 contains 14 residues. Here the CDR3 DNA reads TGTGCCATCAGTGAGGGGGCGGGGGATCGGGCGCAGTACTTC. This sequence encodes CAISEGAGDRAQYF.

The gene calls are TRBV11-2 and TRBJ2-1; 12 nucleotides agree with TRBD1. Germline loops: CDR1 SGHAT, CDR2 FQNNGV. CDR3 size: 17 residues. V lost 5 bases to trimming and J lost 7 bases; unmatched junction nucleotides: 12. The CDR3 is CASSASGTGGAGNEQFF. The CDR3 DNA sequence: TGTGCCAGCAGCGCCTCCGGGACAGGGGGCGCCGGGAATGAGCAGTTCTTC.

The gene calls are TRBV28 and TRBJ1-2, with 7 bases identical to TRBD1. V was pared by 5 bases and J by 11 bases, with 20 bases of the junction left unmatched. Germline CDR1 reads MDHEN; CDR2 reads SYDVKM. The CDR3 sequence is 16 residues long. This CDR3 reads CASSTPDRLSAMSYTF. For the CDR3, the DNA is TGTGCCAGCAGTACTCCGGACAGGTTGTCAGCAATGAGTTACACCTTC.

The chain joins TRBV15 to TRBJ2-3, with 7 bases fitting TRBD2. There are 15 residues in the CDR3. Germline loops: CDR1 LNHNV, CDR2 YYDKDF (reference sequence). V was clipped by 5 bases and J by 0 bases; unmatched bases: 5. The chain's CDR3 is CATSVSGASTDTQYF. CDR3 nucleotide sequence: TGTGCCACCAGCGTAAGCGGGGCTAGCACAGATACGCAGTATTTT.

This rearrangement joins TRBV7-8 to TRBJ2-1; 12 positions agree with TRBD2. Germline values: CDR1 SGHVS, CDR2 FQNEAQ. Trimming removed 5 bases from V and 10 bases from J; junction bases left unmatched: 15. The CDR3 is 17 amino acids. CDR3 DNA: TGTGCCAGCAGCCAGCGCCTTCTAGCGGGGGGGCCTAGAGAGCAGTTCTTC. It specifies CASSQRLLAGGPREQFF.

The rearrangement joins TRBV7-2 to TRBJ2-1; 8 positions agree with TRBD2. The CDR3 contains 16 residues. Germline-derived CDR1 and CDR2 are SGHTA and FQGNSA. V was clipped by 3 bases and J by 7 bases; unmatched bases: 11. CDR3 protein: CASSLGAGARKNEQFF. Here the CDR3 DNA reads TGTGCCAGCAGCTTGGGAGCGGGAGCGAGGAAAAATGAGCAGTTCTTC.

The chain joins TRBV9 to TRBJ2-5, with 10 bases fitting TRBD1. J lost 5 bases, V lost 2 bases, and 9 bases had no gene match. Germline V gene lookup returns CDR1 SGDLS and CDR2 YYNGEE. The CDR3 loop spans 16 amino acids. The CDR3 DNA reads TGTGCCAGCAGCGTCGGGGGACAGGGGTATCGGGAGACCCAGTACTTC. Protein sequence: CASSVGGQGYRETQYF.

The rearrangement links TRBV4-1 to TRBJ2-5; 7 nucleotides align to TRBD1. Germline V gene sequence: CDR1 MGHRA, CDR2 YSYEKL. The CDR3 totals 14 residues. Losses at the gene ends were 0 bases for V and 5 bases for J; bases not matched to a gene: 3. In DNA, the CDR3 is TGCGCCAGCAGCCAAGACACAGGGGCGGAGACCCAGTACTTC. This codes for CASSQDTGAETQYF.

This chain uses TRBV24-1 with TRBJ2-2; perhaps TRBD1 as D (5 bases). The CDR3 length is 14 residues. CDR1 is KGHDR and CDR2 is SFDVKD in the germline V gene. V lost 3 bases and J lost 6, with 10 bases in between. The CDR3 nucleotides are TGTGCCACCAGTGATGCCGCAGGGCCCGGGGAGCTGTTTTTT. Translating gives CATSDAAGPGELFF.

The V gene is TRBV5-1, the J gene TRBJ1-2; D unresolved. The germline CDR1 and CDR2 sequences are SGHRS and YFSETQ. V lost 2 bases to trimming and J lost 3 bases, with 5 bases between them. The length of the CDR3 is 12 residues. CDR3 loop: CASSLGDYGYTF. Here the CDR3 DNA reads TGCGCCAGCAGCTTAGGTGACTATGGCTACACCTTC.

The chain carries TRBV7-9 and TRBJ2-1, with no clear D. The V gene lost 5 bases and the J gene lost 0 bases, with 14 bases spanning the gap. This CDR3 region has 16 residues. The germline CDR1 and CDR2 sequences are SEHNR and FQNEAQ (reference sequence). For the CDR3, the DNA is TGTGCCAGCAGCCCAGCACAATCCCGCTCCTACAATGAGCAGTTCTTC. Translating it yields CASSPAQSRSYNEQFF.

The chain recombines TRBV28 with TRBJ1-5; possibly TRBD1 for D (5 bases). V lost 3 bases and J lost 7, with 10 bases in between. CDR1 is MDHEN, CDR2 SYDVKM, per germline. The CDR3 runs to 13 residues. The CDR3 spells CASSFRDGQPQHF. DNA of the CDR3: TGTGCCAGCAGTTTCAGGGACGGCCAGCCCCAGCATTTT.

This rearrangement joins TRBV5-5 to TRBJ1-5; D possibly corresponds to TRBD1 (6 bases). CDR3 size: 15 residues. The V end lost 5 bases, the J end lost 0 bases, and 12 bases lay between the germline ends. The V gene's germline CDR1 is SGHKS and CDR2 YYEKEE (reference sequence). The CDR3: CASSLEGVSNQPQHF. The DNA of the CDR3 is TGTGCCAGCAGTCTCGAGGGGGTTAGCAATCAGCCCCAGCATTTT.

The V gene is TRBV14, the J gene TRBJ2-7; 13 positions match TRBD2. CDR1 SGHDN and CDR2 FVKESK come from the germline V gene. V shed 4 bases, J shed 0 bases, and the junction held 15 bases outside the gene matches. The CDR3 has 20 amino acids. The CDR3 DNA sequence: TGTGCCAGCAGCCTCGACCGACTAGCGGGAGGCTCCCTCAGCTCCTACGAGCAGTACTTC. It translates to CASSLDRLAGGSLSSYEQYF.

The chain uses TRBV7-2 and TRBJ2-1; 7 bases line up with TRBD1. This CDR3 is 15 amino acids long. Germline CDR1 and CDR2: SGHTA and FQGNSA. The V segment lost 2 bases and the J segment 7 bases; nucleotides outside the gene matches: 8. In nucleotides, the CDR3 is TGTGCCAGCAGCTTATGGTCTCAGGGGGTGAATGAGCAGTTCTTC. Translating it yields CASSLWSQGVNEQFF.

CDR3 amino acids: CASSPYGRQGFSGNTIYF. The CDR3 bases are TGTGCCAGCAGTCCTTACGGGAGACAGGGGTTCTCTGGAAACACCATATATTTT. The V gene is TRBV28, the J gene TRBJ1-3; 8 bases are shared with TRBD1. From germline, CDR1 is MDHEN and CDR2 SYDVKM. The CDR3 sequence is 18 residues long. The trim removed 5 bases at V and 0 bases at J, leaving 12 bases unmatched.

Here the CDR3 DNA reads TGTGCCAGTAGTAGAGGGGGGCTACAGGCCCTTGAAGCTTTCTTT. Residues: CASSRGGLQALEAFF. The chain employs TRBV19 and TRBJ1-1, with a tentative D call TRBD1 (6 bases). The CDR3 loop spans 15 amino acids. With 4 bases removed from V and 7 bases from J, the gap between germline ends came to 19 bases. Germline V lookup: CDR1 LNHDA, CDR2 SQIVND (reference sequence).

This sequence joins TRBV18 and TRBJ2-5; 8 bases fit TRBD2. The CDR3 has 15 amino acids. V gave up 3 bases and J gave up 5 bases; unmatched junction bases: 8. Germline CDR1 KGHSH, CDR2 LQKENI. CDR3 DNA sequence: TGTGCCAGCTCACCTGCGGGGGGCAGGAGGGAGACCCAGTACTTC. Protein: CASSPAGGRRETQYF. The complete variable domain, with remaining parts taken from reference TRBV18 and TRBJ2-5, reads NAGVMQNPRHLVRRRGQEARLRCSPMKGHSHVYWYRQLPEEGLKFMVYLQKENIIDESGMPKERFSAEFPKEGPSILRIQQVVRGDSAAYFCASSPAGGRRETQYFGPGTRLLVL.